Each of the 22 T cell receptor beta chains below was sequenced from the same sample in a study of OX40 agonist ivuxolimab in advanced cancers. Profiled with immunoSEQ multiplex PCR; TCRdb holds only in-frame clones, not every one. The sample records about 36,000 clones, 88% being singletons. This specimen was CD4+ or CD8+ T cells sorted from blood, taken in a trial of the OX40 agonist ivuxolimab. All receptors come from an adult with an advanced solid tumor such as melanoma, head and neck, liver or kidney cancer.

The chain joins TRBV5-1 to TRBJ2-3; TRBD2 aligns across 9 bases. J lost 3 bases, V lost 5 bases, and 7 bases had no gene match. Looked up from germline, CDR1 is SGHRS and CDR2 is YFSETQ. The CDR3 extends over 15 amino acids. CDR3 region: CASSSGTSRTDTQYF. The CDR3 coding sequence is TGCGCCAGCAGTTCCGGGACTAGCCGAACAGATACGCAGTATTTT. The variable domain in full, completed from reference TRBV5-1 and TRBJ2-3, reads KAGVTQTPRYLIKTRGQQVTLSCSPISGHRSVSWYQQTPGQGLQFLFEYFSETQRNKGNFPGRFSGRQFSNSRSEMNVSTLELGDSALYLCASSSGTSRTDTQYFGPGTRLTVL.

V usage is TRBV4-2 and J usage is TRBJ2-7; TRBD2 agrees at 8 bases. V was clipped by 0 bases and J by 4 bases; unmatched bases: 5. Germline V gives CDR1 LGHNA, CDR2 YNFKEQ. The CDR3 runs to 15 residues. CDR3 bases: TGTGCCAGCAGCCAAGAGCGGGAGGTTGGGTACGAGCAGTACTTC. Translated: CASSQEREVGYEQYF.

This CDR3 is CASSQGASWSYNEQFF. In DNA form, the CDR3 reads TGTGCCAGCAGCCAGGGGGCGAGTTGGTCCTACAATGAGCAGTTCTTC. The chain has TRBV13 and TRBJ2-1; 8 bases are a match to TRBD1. The CDR3 consists of 16 residues. Germline V gene lookup returns CDR1 PRHDT and CDR2 FYEKMQ (reference sequence). The V segment lost 5 bases and the J segment 1 base; nucleotides outside the gene matches: 7. Full variable domain (missing parts from reference TRBV13 and TRBJ2-1): AAGVIQSPRHLIKEKRETATLKCYPIPRHDTVYWYQQGPGQDPQFLISFYEKMQSDKGSIPDRFSAQQFSDYHSELNMSSLELGDSALYFCASSQGASWSYNEQFFGPGTRLTVL.

This clone was seen only once. The chain employs TRBV27 and TRBJ2-1, with 8 bases aligning to TRBD2. Per the germline V gene, CDR1 is MNHEY and CDR2 is SMNVEV (reference sequence). The CDR3 length is 15 residues. V dropped 2 bases and J dropped 2; count of bases not matched to a gene: 2. The chain's CDR3 is CASSLLAGTYNEQFF. Written as DNA, the CDR3 is TGTGCCAGCAGTTTACTAGCGGGCACCTACAATGAGCAGTTCTTC.

This chain links TRBV25-1 with TRBJ2-5, with a tentative D call TRBD2 (6 bases). CDR3 length: 11 residues. The ends were cut back, 3 bases at V and 12 bases at J, with 11 bases in the middle. Germline CDR1 MGHDK, CDR2 SYGVNS. The CDR3 DNA is TGTGCCAGCAGTGACTTATGGGGGGAGTACTTC. Translated: CASSDLWGEYF. Full variable domain (rest looked up from reference TRBV25-1 and TRBJ2-5): EADIYQTPRYLVIGTGKKITLECSQTMGHDKMYWYQQDPGMELHLIHYSYGVNSTEKGDLSSESTVSRIRTEHFPLTLESARPSHTSQYLCASSDLWGEYFGPGTRLLVL.

The V gene is TRBV11-1, the J gene TRBJ2-7; possible D gene TRBD1, 6 bases. This CDR3 contains 15 residues. In germline, CDR1 is SGHAT, CDR2 FQDESV (reference sequence). The V end was cut by 5 bases, the J end by 3 bases, with 17 bases between. CDR3 residues: CASSALRTAIYEQYF. The CDR3, as DNA: TGTGCCAGCAGCGCCCTTCGGACAGCTATCTACGAGCAGTACTTC.

V gene TRBV6-5 combines with J gene TRBJ2-7; 10 bases fit TRBD1. The CDR3 loop spans 14 amino acids. The germline V gene encodes CDR1 MNHEY and CDR2 SVGAGI. After removal of 4 bases from V and 3 bases from J, the junction contained 3 bases not matched to a gene. CDR3 sequence: CASSSGTGVYEQYF. The CDR3 DNA follows: TGTGCCAGCAGTTCTGGGACAGGGGTCTACGAGCAGTACTTC.

This clone was seen a handful of times. This rearrangement joins TRBV11-2 to TRBJ2-2; maybe TRBD1 (6 bases). CDR1 and CDR2 from the germline V gene are SGHAT and FQNNGV. V was pared by 5 bases and J by 5 bases, with 12 bases between. The CDR3 spans 14 residues. The CDR3 bases are TGTGCCAGCAGCACAGGGTCAGGGACCGGGGAGCTGTTTTTT. Translation gives CASSTGSGTGELFF.

CDR3 amino acids: CASSLTYKNREAFF. The CDR3 DNA reads TGTGCCAGCAGCTTAACGTATAAGAACAGAGAAGCTTTCTTT. The chain links TRBV5-6 to TRBJ1-1, with D hard to call. The CDR3 sequence is 14 residues long. CDR1 SGHDT and CDR2 YYEEEE come from the germline V gene. Trimming pared 2 bases from V and 8 bases from J, leaving 16 bases between.

The V and J genes are TRBV5-4 and TRBJ2-2, with 8 bases that match TRBD2. The germline CDR1 and CDR2 sequences are SGHNT and YYREEE (reference sequence). The V and J ends lost 7 bases and 5 bases, in that order; junction bases with no gene match: 7. The CDR3 sequence is 14 residues long. The CDR3 region has the DNA TGTGCCAGCTCGCCCACGGGAGGGACCGGGGAGCTGTTTTTT. This translates into CASSPTGGTGELFF.

Only one count was recorded for this clone. The chain recombines TRBV6-5 with TRBJ2-1; D is uncertain. V was trimmed by 6 bases and J by 8 bases, leaving 20 bases between them. The CDR3 consists of 15 residues. Germline V lookup: CDR1 MNHEY, CDR2 SVGAGI. CDR3: CASSPPRHSSDEQFF. DNA of the CDR3: TGTGCCAGCAGCCCCCCCAGACACTCCAGCGATGAGCAGTTCTTC.

The rearrangement joins TRBV11-3 to TRBJ2-1; no firm D call. The V end lost 3 bases, the J end lost 7 bases, and 13 bases lay between the germline ends. The CDR3 consists of 14 residues. Germline values: CDR1 SGHNT, CDR2 YENEEA. CDR3 nucleotides: TGTGCCAGCAGCTTGGCTAGTATCGGGAATGAGCAGTTCTTC. Translation gives CASSLASIGNEQFF.

V is TRBV27 and J is TRBJ2-1; 9 bases align to TRBD2. The CDR3 contains 14 residues. Germline-derived CDR1 and CDR2 are MNHEY and SMNVEV (reference sequence). V lost 2 bases to trimming and J lost 6 bases; unmatched junction nucleotides: 2. In nucleotides, the CDR3 is TGTGCCAGCAGTTTAGGCGGGAGGGCCAATGAGCAGTTCTTC. Its translation is CASSLGGRANEQFF.

In this sample, this clone turned up once. The V gene is TRBV9, the J gene TRBJ2-7, with D unresolved. CDR3 size: 12 residues. Trimming removed 3 bases at V and 3 bases at J, with 7 bases between. CDR1 and CDR2 from the germline V gene are SGDLS and YYNGEE. CDR3 residues: CASSAGDYEQYF. CDR3 nucleotide sequence: TGTGCCAGCAGCGCTGGGGACTACGAGCAGTACTTC.

This rearrangement joins TRBV9 to TRBJ2-1; perhaps TRBD1 as D (5 bases). The germline V gene encodes CDR1 SGDLS and CDR2 YYNGEE. The CDR3 runs to 14 residues. The V and J ends lost 7 bases and 4 bases respectively, with 15 bases between them. In DNA form, the CDR3 reads TGTGCCAGCGCGATCGGACACGGATACAATGAGCAGTTCTTC. It is translated as CASAIGHGYNEQFF. Full variable domain (outside the CDR3, taken from reference TRBV9 and TRBJ2-1): DSGVTQTPKHLITATGQRVTLRCSPRSGDLSVYWYQQSLDQGLQFLIQYYNGEERAKGNILERFSAQQFPDLHSELNLSSLELGDSALYFCASAIGHGYNEQFFGPGTRLTVL.

The chain couples TRBV4-1 to TRBJ2-3; D remains unclear. The germline CDR1 and CDR2 sequences are MGHRA and YSYEKL. V lost 2 bases and J 4 bases, leaving 16 bases between the germline ends. CDR3 length: 16 residues. The DNA for the CDR3 is TGCGCCAGCAGCCAAATAGGACGTCGGCTCGCAGATACGCAGTATTTT. This translates into CASSQIGRRLADTQYF.

The chain combines TRBV6-5 with TRBJ1-2; D not certain. The V gene lost 0 bases and the J gene lost 2 bases, with 10 bases spanning the gap. The CDR3 is made up of 15 amino acids. Germline V gene data show CDR1 as MNHEY and CDR2 as SVGAGI. CDR3 protein: CASSYSGTANYGYTF. DNA for the CDR3: TGTGCCAGCAGTTACTCAGGAACGGCCAACTATGGCTACACCTTC.

The rearrangement uses TRBV21-1 and TRBJ2-7; the table assigns TRBD1, which was not confirmed against the DNA. TRBV21-1 constitutes a pseudogene. The CDR3 runs 12 residues. The CDR3 region has the DNA TGTGCCAGCAGCAAAGCGCAGGACGAGCAGTACTTC. Translated: CASSKAQDEQYF.

V and J are TRBV4-1 and TRBJ1-3, with D perhaps matching TRBD1 (5 bases). The ends were cut back, 1 base at V and 4 bases at J, with 5 bases in the middle. The germline V gene encodes CDR1 MGHRA and CDR2 YSYEKL. The CDR3 sequence is 13 residues long. The DNA for the CDR3 is TGCGCCAGCAGCCAAGGGGGGGGAAACACCATATATTTT. Translating gives CASSQGGGNTIYF.

The chain couples TRBV7-6 to TRBJ2-2, with D unclear. The CDR3 runs 13 residues. The germline V gene has CDR1 SGHVS and CDR2 FNYEAQ. Deletions cut 4 bases from V and 5 bases from J, with 8 bases between. CDR3 loop: CASSSALTGELFF. The CDR3 DNA follows: TGTGCCAGCAGCTCGGCCTTGACCGGGGAGCTGTTTTTT.

The table lists this clone with a few counts. The V call is TRBV19, the J call TRBJ1-5; D gene uncertain. V was clipped by 5 bases and J by 4 bases, with 12 bases between them. CDR1 LNHDA and CDR2 SQIVND come from the germline V gene (reference sequence). CDR3 length equals 14 residues. CDR3 sequence reads: CASSPYTGNQPQHF. In nucleotides, the CDR3 is TGTGCCAGTAGTCCATACACTGGAAATCAGCCCCAGCATTTT.

For the CDR3, the DNA is TGCAGCGTTGGGGACGGAAGCTCCTACGAGCAGTACTTC. Amino acids: CSVGDGSSYEQYF. The rearrangement links TRBV29-1 to TRBJ2-7; D is tentatively TRBD1 or TRBD2 (5 bases each). The CDR3 loop spans 13 amino acids. Germline CDR1 SQVTM, CDR2 ANQGSEA. Trimming removed 4 bases at V and 0 bases at J, with 10 bases between.